One sample yielded the 20 T cell receptor beta chains listed below, sequenced in a study of PD-1 blockade in classical Hodgkin lymphoma. Method: immunoSEQ multiplex PCR; TCRdb's copy keeps in-frame clones and lacks some. The sample contains tens of thousands of clones, 70% of which appear only once. All patients relapsed after autologous stem cell transplantation, and brentuximab vedotin exposure varied. Sample: peripheral blood mononuclear cells (PBMCs), taken before the second cycle of nivolumab. These receptors originate from a human donor with classical Hodgkin lymphoma.

J is TRBJ2-2 and V is TRBV7-9, with 7 nucleotides matching TRBD1. Looked up from germline, CDR1 is SEHNR and CDR2 is FQNEAQ (reference sequence). The CDR3 has 12 residues. The J segment lost 9 bases and the V segment lost 5 bases, leaving 3 bases of the junction unmatched. CDR3 protein: CASSRQGRELFF. In nucleotides, the CDR3 is TGTGCCAGCAGCCGACAGGGAAGGGAGCTGTTTTTT.

This clone turned up a few times. This sequence joins TRBV30 and TRBJ1-5, with a possible D match to TRBD1 (5 bases). Trimming left V 0 bases short and J 8 bases short, with 26 bases between. This CDR3 is 18 amino acids long. The germline V gene has CDR1 GTSNPN and CDR2 SVGIG (reference sequence). For the CDR3, the DNA is TGTGCCTGGAGTGTAAACCGCCGATTCGACAGCGGCGGAGAGCCCCAGCATTTT. Translation: CAWSVNRRFDSGGEPQHF.

This clone appeared a few times. The chain is built from TRBV27 and TRBJ1-1; D perhaps matches TRBD1 (5 bases). Trimming took off 6 bases at V and 7 bases at J, with 12 bases between the two ends. CDR1 is MNHEY and CDR2 is SMNVEV in the germline V gene (reference sequence). The CDR3 totals 12 residues. This chain's CDR3 is CASSSGDGEAFF. The DNA of the CDR3 is TGTGCCAGCAGCTCGGGGGACGGTGAAGCTTTCTTT.

The chain uses TRBV5-5 and TRBJ2-7; no clear D. Germline V gene sequence: CDR1 SGHKS, CDR2 YYEKEE (reference sequence). The V end lost 6 bases, the J end lost 4 bases, and 14 bases lay between the germline ends. This CDR3 comprises 13 residues. The CDR3 DNA reads as TGTGCCAGCAAACTCACGGGTTCGTACGAGCAGTACTTC. Its protein product is CASKLTGSYEQYF.

The chain employs TRBV9 and TRBJ2-5; 7 bases are shared with TRBD1. The CDR3 covers 15 residues. V shed 2 bases and J 4 bases; nucleotides not matched to a gene: 8. Per the germline V gene, CDR1 is SGDLS and CDR2 is YYNGEE. In nucleotides, the CDR3 is TGTGCCAGCAGCGTGGATGGACAGGCCCGAGAGACCCAGTACTTC. Translating gives CASSVDGQARETQYF. Based on the CDR3 plus reference TRBV9 and TRBJ2-5, the full variable domain is DSGVTQTPKHLITATGQRVTLRCSPRSGDLSVYWYQQSLDQGLQFLIQYYNGEERAKGNILERFSAQQFPDLHSELNLSSLELGDSALYFCASSVDGQARETQYFGPGTRLLVL.

This sequence joins TRBV5-4 and TRBJ2-2; 11 bases align to TRBD2. This CDR3 is built from 14 residues. Germline CDR1 and CDR2: SGHNT and YYREEE (reference sequence). V shed 4 bases, J shed 6 bases, and the junction held 2 bases outside the gene matches. The CDR3 here is CASSPGLAAGELFF. The DNA of the CDR3 is TGTGCCAGCAGCCCGGGACTAGCGGCCGGGGAGCTGTTTTTT.

The chain is built from TRBV6-5 and TRBJ1-3; no clear D gene. CDR3 size: 14 residues. V was cut by 7 bases and J by 4 bases, with 14 bases left in between. Germline values: CDR1 MNHEY, CDR2 SVGAGI. The CDR3 loop is CASTPDLSGNTIYF. The CDR3 DNA reads TGTGCCAGCACCCCGGACTTGTCCGGAAACACCATATATTTT.

Only one count was recorded for this clone. The rearrangement uses TRBV6-5 and TRBJ1-3; the D is unclear. Trimming took off 5 bases at V and 0 bases at J, with 11 bases between the two ends. The CDR3 is 15 residues long. Germline loops: CDR1 MNHEY, CDR2 SVGAGI. This chain's CDR3 is CASSPAGYSGNTIYF. In DNA form, the CDR3 reads TGTGCCAGCAGTCCAGCTGGGTACTCTGGAAACACCATATATTTT.

This clone was observed a single time. The same CDR3 is also encoded by other DNA sequences in this sample. V is TRBV6-5 and J is TRBJ2-7; 7 bases map to TRBD2. Germline-derived CDR1 and CDR2 are MNHEY and SVGAGI. V dropped 2 bases and J dropped 0; count of bases not matched to a gene: 4. This CDR3 contains 15 residues. CDR3 residues: CASSYDAGVSYEQYF. The CDR3 coding sequence is TGTGCCAGCAGTTACGACGCGGGAGTCTCCTACGAGCAGTACTTC.

This clone was seen repeatedly, ten times or more. V and J are TRBV28 and TRBJ2-5; the D gene is possibly TRBD1 (6 bases). Germline CDR1 and CDR2: MDHEN and SYDVKM. V lost 2 bases and J 5 bases, leaving 15 bases between the germline ends. This CDR3 spans 15 amino acids. CDR3 sequence (DNA): TGTGCCAGCAGTTTAGGGATGGGGGCGCGGGAGACCCAGTACTTC. Amino acid sequence: CASSLGMGARETQYF.

The chain links TRBV28 to TRBJ2-7, with 7 bases fitting TRBD2. This CDR3 is built from 11 residues. Germline assignment: CDR1 MDHEN and CDR2 SYDVKM. The CDR3 loop is CASSQERGPVV. DNA for the CDR3: TGTGCCAGCAGTCAAGAGCGGGGACCCGTGGTG.

This clone counts as medium-sized. This rearrangement joins TRBV28 to TRBJ2-1; a weak D match, TRBD2 (5 bases). Deletions cut 2 bases from V and 6 bases from J, with 11 bases between. Germline CDR1 reads MDHEN; CDR2 reads SYDVKM. CDR3 length: 14 residues. In DNA, the CDR3 is TGTGCCAGCAGTTTACTAGCAACACGCAATGAGCAGTTCTTC. Protein product: CASSLLATRNEQFF.

A remark on this clone: This same CDR3 is encoded by further DNA sequences in the sample. The V gene is TRBV19, the J gene TRBJ2-2; no definite D call. V was trimmed by 9 bases and J by 4 bases, leaving 12 bases between them. There are 13 residues in the CDR3. Germline assignment: CDR1 LNHDA and CDR2 SQIVND (reference sequence). The CDR3 region has the DNA TGTGCCAGCTCCTACTTAGGCACCGGGGAGCTGTTTTTT. This gives the protein CASSYLGTGELFF. The variable domain in full, with the rest retrieved from reference TRBV19 and TRBJ2-2, is DGGITQSPKYLFRKEGQNVTLSCEQNLNHDAMYWYRQDPGQGLRLIYYSQIVNDFQKGDIAEGYSVSREKKESFPLTVTSAQKNPTAFYLCASSYLGTGELFFGEGSRLTVL.

This clone was seen more than once but under ten times. V is TRBV28 and J is TRBJ1-1; the D gene is possibly TRBD1 (6 bases). Between the trimmed V and J ends, which lost 3 bases and 5 bases, there was a span of 13 bases. The germline V gene encodes CDR1 MDHEN and CDR2 SYDVKM. This CDR3 is built from 14 residues. CDR3 sequence reads: CASSFGGVRTEAFF. Written as DNA, the CDR3 is TGTGCCAGCAGTTTTGGGGGCGTGAGGACTGAAGCTTTCTTT. Filled out from reference TRBV28 and TRBJ1-1, the complete variable domain reads DVKVTQSSRYLVKRTGEKVFLECVQDMDHENMFWYRQDPGLGLRLIYFSYDVKMKEKGDIPEGYSVSREKKERFSLILESASTNQTSMYLCASSFGGVRTEAFFGQGTRLTVV.

This clone was detected only a few times. The chain couples TRBV10-3 to TRBJ2-2; D is unresolved. Between the trimmed V and J ends, which lost 4 bases and 4 bases, there was a span of 1 base. The CDR3 spans 11 residues. Germline V lookup: CDR1 ENHRY, CDR2 SYGVKD. The CDR3 region has the DNA TGTGCCATCAGTGCCACCGGGGAGCTGTTTTTT. Translation: CAISATGELFF.

The V and J genes are TRBV5-1 and TRBJ1-1; 8 nucleotides line up with TRBD1. Losses at the gene ends were 2 bases for V and 1 base for J; bases not matched to a gene: 4. This CDR3 comprises 15 residues. Germline CDR1 reads SGHRS; CDR2 reads YFSETQ. CDR3 DNA sequence: TGCGCCAGCAGCTTCTCAGGGGGCAGGAACACTGAAGCTTTCTTT. Its protein product is CASSFSGGRNTEAFF.

The chain uses TRBV5-1 and TRBJ1-6, with D perhaps TRBD1 (6 bases). CDR1 is SGHRS and CDR2 is YFSETQ in the germline V gene. The V end was cut by 4 bases, the J end by 7 bases, with 15 bases between. The CDR3 runs 15 residues. CDR3 sequence: CASSPDSTRNSPLHF. DNA for the CDR3: TGCGCCAGCAGCCCGGACAGTACAAGGAATTCACCCCTCCACTTT.

The chain recombines TRBV7-2 with TRBJ2-2; either TRBD1 or TRBD2 may supply D (6 bases each). The V end was cut by 2 bases, the J end by 6 bases, with 13 bases between. The CDR3 sequence is 15 residues long. Germline CDR1 SGHTA, CDR2 FQGNSA. The CDR3 protein is CASSLYNRGAGELFF. CDR3 sequence (DNA): TGTGCCAGCAGCTTATATAATAGGGGGGCCGGGGAGCTGTTTTTT.

V and J are TRBV6-6 and TRBJ2-7; D gene unclear. Trimming took off 4 bases at V and 6 bases at J, with 7 bases between the two ends. Per the germline V gene, CDR1 is MNHNY and CDR2 is SVGAGI (reference sequence). The length of the CDR3 is 11 residues. Written as DNA, the CDR3 is TGTGCCAGCAGTTTGGGTTCCGAGCAGTACTTC. Translated: CASSLGSEQYF.

DNA of the CDR3: TGCGCCAGCAGCCTTGGTTCATTCTCCGGGGAGCTGTTTTTT. Translating it yields CASSLGSFSGELFF. The chain couples TRBV5-1 to TRBJ2-2; D gene uncertain. V lost 4 bases to trimming and J lost 6 bases, with 13 bases between them. Germline V gives CDR1 SGHRS, CDR2 YFSETQ. This CDR3 has 14 residues.